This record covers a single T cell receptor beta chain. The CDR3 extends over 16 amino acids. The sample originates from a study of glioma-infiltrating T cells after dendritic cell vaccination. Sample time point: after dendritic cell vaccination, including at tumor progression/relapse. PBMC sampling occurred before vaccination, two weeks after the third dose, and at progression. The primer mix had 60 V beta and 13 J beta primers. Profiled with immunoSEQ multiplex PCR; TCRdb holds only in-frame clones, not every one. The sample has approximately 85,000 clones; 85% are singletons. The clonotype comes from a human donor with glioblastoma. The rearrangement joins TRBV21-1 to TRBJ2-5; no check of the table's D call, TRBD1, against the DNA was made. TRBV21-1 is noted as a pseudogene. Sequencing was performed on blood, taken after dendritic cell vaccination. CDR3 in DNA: TGTGCCAGCAGCAAAGAGGGCAGGGGCGGCACGGAGACCCAGTACTTC. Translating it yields CASSKEGRGGTETQYF.